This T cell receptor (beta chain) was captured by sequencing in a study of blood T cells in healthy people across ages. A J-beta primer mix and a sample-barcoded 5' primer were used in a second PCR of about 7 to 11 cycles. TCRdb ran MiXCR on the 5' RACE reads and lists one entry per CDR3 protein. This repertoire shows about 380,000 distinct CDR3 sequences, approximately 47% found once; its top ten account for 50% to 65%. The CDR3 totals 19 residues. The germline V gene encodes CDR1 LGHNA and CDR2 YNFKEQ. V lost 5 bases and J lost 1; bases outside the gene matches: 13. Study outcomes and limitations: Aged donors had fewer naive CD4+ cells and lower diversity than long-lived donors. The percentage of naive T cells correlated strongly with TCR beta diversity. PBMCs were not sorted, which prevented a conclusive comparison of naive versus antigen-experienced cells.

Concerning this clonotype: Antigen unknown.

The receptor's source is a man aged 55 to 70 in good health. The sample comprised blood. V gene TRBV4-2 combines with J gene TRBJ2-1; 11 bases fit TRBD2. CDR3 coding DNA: TGTGCCAGCAGCGGAACCGGGACTAGCGGAGGGAGTTCCTACAATGAGCAGTTCTTC. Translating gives CASSGTGTSGGSSYNEQFF.